The 18 T cell receptor beta chains below come from one sample, sequenced in a study of shared clonotypes between healthy human individuals. The protocol was immunoSEQ multiplex PCR, while the TCRdb copy is restricted to in-frame clones and leaves out a portion. In the table there are about 2.3 million clones, roughly 93% of which are singletons. Material for sequencing was naive CD4+ T cells from PBMCs. Subset of the sample: CD45RA+ positively selected. These TCRs come from a man in his late teens or twenties in good health. Some clones in this sample may be carry-over from other donors' samples.

The chain is built from TRBV5-1 and TRBJ1-1; D might be TRBD1 (5 bases). CDR3 length equals 14 residues. Germline V lookup: CDR1 SGHRS, CDR2 YFSETQ. V shed 2 bases and J shed 4 bases, with 12 bases lying between them. The CDR3 DNA follows: TGCGCCAGCAGCTTTTCAGGGTATCTCACTGAAGCTTTCTTT. Its protein is CASSFSGYLTEAFF.

A note on this clone: Other DNA variants within this sample encode the same CDR3. This chain connects TRBV30 to TRBJ1-1; D is unresolved. The V gene lost 1 base and the J gene lost 5 bases, with 5 bases spanning the gap. CDR1 and CDR2 from the germline V gene are GTSNPN and SVGIG (reference sequence). The CDR3 runs to 11 residues. The CDR3 coding sequence is TGTGCCTGGAGTGCATCTACTGAAGCTTTCTTT. Residues: CAWSASTEAFF.

Details on this clone: One junction end disagrees with the germline gene, perhaps due to a read error. J is TRBJ1-2 and V is TRBV7-7; D unclear. This CDR3 has 12 amino acids. CDR1 is SSHAT, CDR2 FNYEAQ, per germline (reference sequence). The CDR3 spells CASSLIGDPSLF. CDR3 DNA: TGTGCCAGCAGCCTAATCGGCGACCCCTCCCTGTTC.

The chain is built from TRBV6-1 and TRBJ1-5, with a weak D call TRBD1 (6 bases). V lost 6 bases, J lost 9 bases, and 9 bases lay in between. The CDR3 spans 11 residues. Germline V gene data show CDR1 as MNHNS and CDR2 as SASEGT. The CDR3 here is CASSQGTPQHF. Here the CDR3 DNA reads TGTGCCAGCAGCCAGGGGACGCCCCAGCATTTT.

The genes are TRBV5-4 and TRBJ2-1; 13 bases are shared with TRBD2. J lost 9 bases, V lost 6 bases, and 18 bases had no gene match. Germline V gene sequence: CDR1 SGHNT, CDR2 YYREEE (reference sequence). The CDR3 length is 18 residues. The CDR3 loop is CASIKGPYTSGRATEQFF. In DNA, the CDR3 is TGTGCCAGCATAAAGGGTCCCTATACTAGCGGGAGGGCGACTGAGCAGTTCTTC.

Notes on this clone: The same CDR3 can be traced to other DNA sequences in this sample. CDR3 bases: TGCGCCAGCAGCTTACAGCTTAATGAAAAACTGTTTTTT. It is translated as CASSLQLNEKLFF. The genes are TRBV5-1 and TRBJ1-4; no reliable D call. Trimming took off 2 bases at V and 4 bases at J, with 6 bases between the two ends. There are 13 residues in the CDR3. The germline V gene has CDR1 SGHRS and CDR2 YFSETQ. The whole variable domain, remainder taken from reference TRBV5-1 and TRBJ1-4, is KAGVTQTPRYLIKTRGQQVTLSCSPISGHRSVSWYQQTPGQGLQFLFEYFSETQRNKGNFPGRFSGRQFSNSRSEMNVSTLELGDSALYLCASSLQLNEKLFFGSGTQLSVL.

This clone was found once. This sequence joins TRBV7-9 and TRBJ2-4, with D uncertain. The CDR3 has 14 residues. The germline gives CDR1 SEHNR, CDR2 FQNEAQ (reference sequence). V lost 0 bases and J 5 bases, leaving 8 bases between the germline ends. Here the CDR3 reads CASSLAGAQNIQYF. In DNA, the CDR3 is TGTGCCAGCAGCTTAGCAGGTGCCCAAAACATTCAGTACTTC.

This clone was detected only once. V usage is TRBV15 and J usage is TRBJ1-2; D perhaps matches TRBD1 (6 bases). The CDR3 sequence is 15 residues long. The V gene lost 1 base and the J gene lost 3 bases, with 12 bases spanning the gap. CDR1 and CDR2 (germline): LNHNV, YYDKDF (reference sequence). The CDR3 bases are TGTGCCACCAGCAGAGCTTATACAGGGTACTATGGCTACACCTTC. Amino acid sequence: CATSRAYTGYYGYTF.

This chain connects TRBV7-9 to TRBJ1-4; D perhaps matches TRBD1 (5 bases). The germline gives CDR1 SEHNR, CDR2 FQNEAQ (reference sequence). The CDR3 covers 17 residues. The V gene lost 5 bases and the J gene lost 0 bases, with 16 bases spanning the gap. CDR3 amino acids: CASSARLGGTTNEKLFF. CDR3 in DNA: TGTGCCAGCAGCGCGAGGTTGGGGGGGACAACTAATGAAAAACTGTTTTTT.

This chain links TRBV4-2 with TRBJ2-5; a possible D gene is TRBD2 (7 bases). V was pared by 4 bases and J by 2 bases, with 17 bases between. CDR1 and CDR2 (germline): LGHNA, YNFKEQ. CDR3 length: 16 amino acids. The CDR3 nucleotides are TGTGCCAGCAGCCTGGGGGCGGGAGCGGGGCAAGAGACCCAGTACTTC. Protein product: CASSLGAGAGQETQYF.

V and J are TRBV7-7 and TRBJ2-5; 9 bases are shared with TRBD1. Germline values: CDR1 SSHAT, CDR2 FNYEAQ (reference sequence). The CDR3 is 16 residues long. The ends lost 4 bases at V and 4 bases at J; junction bases unmatched: 10. CDR3 loop: CASSYSGTGYRETQYF. In nucleotides, the CDR3 is TGTGCCAGCAGCTACTCCGGGACAGGGTATAGAGAGACCCAGTACTTC.

The chain combines TRBV18 with TRBJ2-7; D might be TRBD1 (6 bases). Trimming pared 1 base from V and 3 bases from J, leaving 13 bases between. CDR1 KGHSH and CDR2 LQKENI come from the germline V gene. The length of the CDR3 is 15 residues. CDR3 amino acids: CASSPLQGSFYEQYF. The CDR3 DNA reads as TGTGCCAGCTCACCACTTCAGGGGTCTTTCTACGAGCAGTACTTC.

This clone was seen more than once but under ten times. Other DNA sequences from this sample encode an identical CDR3 as well. The rearrangement links TRBV9 to TRBJ1-5; D gene uncertain. The V end lost 0 bases, the J end lost 5 bases, and 6 bases lay between the germline ends. The CDR3 runs to 13 residues. The germline V gene has CDR1 SGDLS and CDR2 YYNGEE. This chain's CDR3 is CASSVVPDQPQHF. In DNA form, the CDR3 reads TGTGCCAGCAGCGTAGTCCCCGATCAGCCCCAGCATTTT. Full variable domain (missing parts from reference TRBV9 and TRBJ1-5): DSGVTQTPKHLITATGQRVTLRCSPRSGDLSVYWYQQSLDQGLQFLIQYYNGEERAKGNILERFSAQQFPDLHSELNLSSLELGDSALYFCASSVVPDQPQHFGDGTRLSIL.

The rearrangement links TRBV28 to TRBJ1-5; 8 nucleotides match TRBD1. Germline CDR1 and CDR2: MDHEN and SYDVKM. CDR3 size: 15 residues. With V trimmed by 4 bases and J by 1 base, 3 bases remained unmatched. The CDR3 coding sequence is TGTGCCAGCAGTTCCCGACAGGGGAGCAATCAGCCCCAGCATTTT. Its translation: CASSSRQGSNQPQHF.

This chain uses TRBV6-5 with TRBJ2-7, with 15 bases identical to TRBD2. V gave up 5 bases and J gave up 6 bases; unmatched junction bases: 5. Germline CDR1 MNHEY, CDR2 SVGAGI. The CDR3 loop spans 15 amino acids. The CDR3 protein is CASSGGTSGRREQYF. In DNA form, the CDR3 reads TGTGCCAGCAGTGGGGGGACTAGCGGGAGGCGCGAGCAGTACTTC.

The genes are TRBV2 and TRBJ2-1; 10 nucleotides match TRBD2. Germline V CDR1 and CDR2: SNHLY, FYNNEI. The CDR3 sequence is 14 residues long. The trim removed 6 bases at V and 8 bases at J, leaving 7 bases unmatched. CDR3 amino acids: CASSRTSGRDEQFF. CDR3 bases: TGTGCCAGCAGCAGGACTAGCGGAAGGGATGAGCAGTTCTTC.

CDR3 residues: CSVEDYVQETQYF. The CDR3 coding sequence is TGCAGCGTTGAAGATTACGTGCAAGAGACCCAGTACTTC. The chain has TRBV29-1 and TRBJ2-5; D unclear. The CDR3 has 13 residues. Trimming stripped 0 bases from V and 2 bases from J, with 7 bases between. The germline gives CDR1 SQVTM, CDR2 ANQGSEA.

As DNA, the CDR3 is TGTGCCAGCAGCTTAAGCGTGGGAGACAACTACAATGAGCAGTTCTTC. Residues: CASSLSVGDNYNEQFF. V and J are TRBV7-3 and TRBJ2-1, with D perhaps matching TRBD2 (5 bases). Trimming took off 1 base at V and 3 bases at J, with 13 bases between the two ends. The CDR3 loop spans 16 amino acids. Germline CDR1 reads SGHTA; CDR2 reads FQGTGA. The full variable domain, rest sourced from reference TRBV7-3 and TRBJ2-1, is GAGVSQTPSNKVTEKGKYVELRCDPISGHTALYWYRQSLGQGPEFLIYFQGTGAADDSGLPNDRFFAVRPEGSVSTLKIQRTERGDSAVYLCASSLSVGDNYNEQFFGPGTRLTVL.